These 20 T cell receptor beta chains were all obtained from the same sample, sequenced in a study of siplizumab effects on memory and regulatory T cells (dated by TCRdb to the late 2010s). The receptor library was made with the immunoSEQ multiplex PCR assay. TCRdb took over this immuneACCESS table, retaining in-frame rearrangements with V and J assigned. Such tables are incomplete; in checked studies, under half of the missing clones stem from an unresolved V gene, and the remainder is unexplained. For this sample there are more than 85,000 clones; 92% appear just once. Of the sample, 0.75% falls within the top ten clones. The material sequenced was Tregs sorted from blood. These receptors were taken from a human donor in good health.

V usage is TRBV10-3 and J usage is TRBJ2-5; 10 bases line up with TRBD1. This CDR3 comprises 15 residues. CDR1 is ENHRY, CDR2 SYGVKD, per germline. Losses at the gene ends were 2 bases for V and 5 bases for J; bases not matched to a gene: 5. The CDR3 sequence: CAISEGDRGGETQYF. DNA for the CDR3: TGTGCCATCAGTGAGGGGGACAGGGGAGGGGAGACCCAGTACTTC.

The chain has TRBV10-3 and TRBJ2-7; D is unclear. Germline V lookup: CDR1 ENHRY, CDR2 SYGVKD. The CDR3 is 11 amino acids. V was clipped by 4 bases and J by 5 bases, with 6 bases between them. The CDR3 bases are TGTGCCATCAGTGGACGGGACGAGCAGTACTTC. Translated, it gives CAISGRDEQYF.

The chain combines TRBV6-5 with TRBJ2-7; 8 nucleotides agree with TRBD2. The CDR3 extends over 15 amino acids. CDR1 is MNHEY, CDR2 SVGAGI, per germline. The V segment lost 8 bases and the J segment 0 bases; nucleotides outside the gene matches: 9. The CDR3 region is CASARAGGYSYEQYF. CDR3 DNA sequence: TGTGCCAGCGCAAGGGCGGGGGGCTACTCCTACGAGCAGTACTTC.

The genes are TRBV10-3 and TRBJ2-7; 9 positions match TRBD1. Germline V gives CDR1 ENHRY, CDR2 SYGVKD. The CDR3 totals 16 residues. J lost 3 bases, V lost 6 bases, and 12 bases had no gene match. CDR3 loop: CAISSSGTGIDYEQYF. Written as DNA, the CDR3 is TGTGCCATCAGCTCGTCCGGGACAGGGATTGACTACGAGCAGTACTTC.

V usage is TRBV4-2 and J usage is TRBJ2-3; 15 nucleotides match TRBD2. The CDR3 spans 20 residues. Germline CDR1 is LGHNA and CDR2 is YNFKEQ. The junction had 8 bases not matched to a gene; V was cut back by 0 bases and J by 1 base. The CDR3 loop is CASSQDHGLAGGPRTDTQYF. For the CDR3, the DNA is TGTGCCAGCAGCCAAGATCACGGACTAGCGGGAGGGCCTCGCACAGATACGCAGTATTTT.

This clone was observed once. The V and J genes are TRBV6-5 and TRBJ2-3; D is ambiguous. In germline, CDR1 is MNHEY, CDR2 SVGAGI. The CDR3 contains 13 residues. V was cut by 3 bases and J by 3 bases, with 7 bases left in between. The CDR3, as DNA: TGTGCCAGCAGTTATCGGCCGACAGATACGCAGTATTTT. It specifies CASSYRPTDTQYF.

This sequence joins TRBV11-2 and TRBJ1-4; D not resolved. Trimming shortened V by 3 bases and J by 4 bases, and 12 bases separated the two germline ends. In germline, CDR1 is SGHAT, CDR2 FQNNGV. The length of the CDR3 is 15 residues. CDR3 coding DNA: TGTGCCAGCAGCTTTACGGGGAACCATAATGAAAAACTGTTTTTT. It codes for CASSFTGNHNEKLFF.

In nucleotides, the CDR3 is TGTGCCAGCAGCTTAGTTCGGGGTGATGAGCAGTTCTTC. Protein: CASSLVRGDEQFF. The chain combines TRBV11-3 with TRBJ2-1; D may be TRBD2 (5 bases). This CDR3 spans 13 amino acids. Trimming removed 1 base at V and 8 bases at J, with 9 bases between. Germline assignment: CDR1 SGHNT and CDR2 YENEEA.

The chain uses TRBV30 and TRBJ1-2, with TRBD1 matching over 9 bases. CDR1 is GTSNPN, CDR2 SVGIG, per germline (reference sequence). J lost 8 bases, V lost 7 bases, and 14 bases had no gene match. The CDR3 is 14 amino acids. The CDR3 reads CASSKTGGAGGYTF. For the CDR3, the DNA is TGTGCCTCGTCCAAAACAGGGGGCGCGGGGGGCTACACCTTC.

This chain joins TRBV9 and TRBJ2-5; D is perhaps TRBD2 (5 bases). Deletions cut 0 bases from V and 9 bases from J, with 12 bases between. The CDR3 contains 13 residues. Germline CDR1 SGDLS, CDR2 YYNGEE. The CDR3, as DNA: TGTGCCAGCAGCGTAGCTCGCTACGGGGCCCAGTACTTC. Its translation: CASSVARYGAQYF.

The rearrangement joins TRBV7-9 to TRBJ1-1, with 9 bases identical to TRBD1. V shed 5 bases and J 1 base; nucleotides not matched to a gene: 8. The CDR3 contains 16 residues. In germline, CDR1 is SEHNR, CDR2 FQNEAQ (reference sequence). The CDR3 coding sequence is TGTGCCAGCAGCCCTGATAGGACAGGGGCGAACACTGAAGCTTTCTTT. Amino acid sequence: CASSPDRTGANTEAFF.

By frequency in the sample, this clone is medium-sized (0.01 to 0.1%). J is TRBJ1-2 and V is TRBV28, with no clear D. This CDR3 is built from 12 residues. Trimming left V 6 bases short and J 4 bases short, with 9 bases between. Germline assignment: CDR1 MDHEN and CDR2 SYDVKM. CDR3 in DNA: TGTGCCAGCAGCCCTGAGCCCTATGGCTACACCTTC. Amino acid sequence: CASSPEPYGYTF.

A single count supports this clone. In DNA, the CDR3 is TGTGCCAGCAGTTACGGAGAAAGTACGCAGTATTTT. Translation: CASSYGESTQYF. V and J are TRBV6-5 and TRBJ2-3, with D hard to call. V was shortened by 2 bases and J by 8 bases, with 8 bases between the two germline ends. Germline V CDR1 and CDR2: MNHEY, SVGAGI. CDR3 length equals 12 residues.

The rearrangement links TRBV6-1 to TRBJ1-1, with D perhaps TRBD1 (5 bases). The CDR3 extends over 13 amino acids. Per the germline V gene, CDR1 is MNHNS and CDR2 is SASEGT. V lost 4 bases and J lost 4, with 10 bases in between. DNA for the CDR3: TGTGCCAGCAGTGCCGGGGGGAGCACTGAAGCTTTCTTT. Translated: CASSAGGSTEAFF.

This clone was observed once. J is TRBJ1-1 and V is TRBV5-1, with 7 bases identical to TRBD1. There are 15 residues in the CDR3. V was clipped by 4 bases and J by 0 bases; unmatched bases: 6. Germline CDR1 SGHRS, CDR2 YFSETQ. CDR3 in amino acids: CASSVAGGMNTEAFF. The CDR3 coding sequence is TGCGCCAGCAGCGTCGCAGGGGGAATGAACACTGAAGCTTTCTTT.

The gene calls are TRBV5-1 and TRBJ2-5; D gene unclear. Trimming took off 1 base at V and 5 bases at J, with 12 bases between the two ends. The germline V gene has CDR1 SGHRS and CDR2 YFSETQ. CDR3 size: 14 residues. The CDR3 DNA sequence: TGCGCCAGCAGCTTGTTTTCCGTGGGGGAGACCCAGTACTTC. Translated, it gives CASSLFSVGETQYF.

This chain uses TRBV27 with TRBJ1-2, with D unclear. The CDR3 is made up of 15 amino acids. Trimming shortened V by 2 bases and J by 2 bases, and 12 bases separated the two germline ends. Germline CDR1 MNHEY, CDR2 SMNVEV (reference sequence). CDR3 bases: TGTGCCAGCAGTTTAGGGCCCCCGGGGAACTATGGCTACACCTTC. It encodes CASSLGPPGNYGYTF.

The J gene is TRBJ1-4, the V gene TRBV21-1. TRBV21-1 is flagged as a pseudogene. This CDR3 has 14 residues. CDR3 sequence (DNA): TGTGCCCGAACGACAATGACGGGTGGGGGAAAACTGTTTTTT. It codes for CARTTMTGGGKLFF.

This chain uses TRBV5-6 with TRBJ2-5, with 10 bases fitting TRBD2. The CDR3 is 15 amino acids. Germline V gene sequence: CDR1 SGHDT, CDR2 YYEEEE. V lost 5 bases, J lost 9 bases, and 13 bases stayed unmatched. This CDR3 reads CASRRTSGTQSPQYF. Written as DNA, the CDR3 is TGTGCCAGCAGGCGGACTAGCGGAACGCAATCGCCCCAGTACTTC.

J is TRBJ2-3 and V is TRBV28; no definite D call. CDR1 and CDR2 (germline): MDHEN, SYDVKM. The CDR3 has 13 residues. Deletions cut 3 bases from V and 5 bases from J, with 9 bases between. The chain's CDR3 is CASSLGGIDTQYF. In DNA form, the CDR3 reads TGTGCCAGCAGTTTGGGTGGGATAGATACGCAGTATTTT. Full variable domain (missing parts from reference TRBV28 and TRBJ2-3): DVKVTQSSRYLVKRTGEKVFLECVQDMDHENMFWYRQDPGLGLRLIYFSYDVKMKEKGDIPEGYSVSREKKERFSLILESASTNQTSMYLCASSLGGIDTQYFGPGTRLTVL.